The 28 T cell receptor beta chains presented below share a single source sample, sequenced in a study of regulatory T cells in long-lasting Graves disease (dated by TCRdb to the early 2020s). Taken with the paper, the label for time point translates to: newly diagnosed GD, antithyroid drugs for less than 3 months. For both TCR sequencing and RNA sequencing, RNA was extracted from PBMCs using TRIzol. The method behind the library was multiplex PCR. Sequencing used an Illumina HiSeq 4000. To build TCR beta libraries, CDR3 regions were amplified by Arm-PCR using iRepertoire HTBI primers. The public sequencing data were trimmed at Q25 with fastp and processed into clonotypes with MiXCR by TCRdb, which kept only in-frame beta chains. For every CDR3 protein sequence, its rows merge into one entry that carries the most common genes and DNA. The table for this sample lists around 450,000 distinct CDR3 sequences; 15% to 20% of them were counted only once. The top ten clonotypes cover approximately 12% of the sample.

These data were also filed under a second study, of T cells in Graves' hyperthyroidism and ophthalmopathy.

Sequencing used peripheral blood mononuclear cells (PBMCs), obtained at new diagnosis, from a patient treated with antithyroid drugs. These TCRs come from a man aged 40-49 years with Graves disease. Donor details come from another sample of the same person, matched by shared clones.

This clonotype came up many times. The CDR3 sequence is CASGPPWQPQHF. For the CDR3, the DNA is TGTGCTTCAGGCCCCCCTTGGCAGCCCCAGCATTTT. The chain joins TRBV27 to TRBJ1-5, with D hard to call. The V gene's germline CDR1 is MNHEY and CDR2 SMNVEV (reference sequence). There are 12 residues in the CDR3.

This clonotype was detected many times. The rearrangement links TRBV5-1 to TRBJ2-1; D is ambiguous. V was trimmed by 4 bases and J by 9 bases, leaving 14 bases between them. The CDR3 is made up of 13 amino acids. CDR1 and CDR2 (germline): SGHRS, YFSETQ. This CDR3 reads CASSHLGVGEQFF. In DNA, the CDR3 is TGCGCCAGCAGCCACTTAGGAGTTGGTGAGCAGTTCTTC.

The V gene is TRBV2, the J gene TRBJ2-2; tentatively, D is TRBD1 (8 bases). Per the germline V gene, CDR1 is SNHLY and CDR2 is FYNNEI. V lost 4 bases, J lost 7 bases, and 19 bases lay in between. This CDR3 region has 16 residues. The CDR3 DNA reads TGTGCCAGCAGTGGATACAGGGGGAGGGCCGGCGGGGAGCTGTTTTTT. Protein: CASSGYRGRAGGELFF. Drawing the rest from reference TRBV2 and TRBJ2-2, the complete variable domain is EPEVTQTPSHQVTQMGQEVILRCVPISNHLYFYWYRQILGQKVEFLVSFYNNEISEKSEIFDDQFSVERPDGSNFTLKIRSTKLEDSAMYFCASSGYRGRAGGELFFGEGSRLTVL.

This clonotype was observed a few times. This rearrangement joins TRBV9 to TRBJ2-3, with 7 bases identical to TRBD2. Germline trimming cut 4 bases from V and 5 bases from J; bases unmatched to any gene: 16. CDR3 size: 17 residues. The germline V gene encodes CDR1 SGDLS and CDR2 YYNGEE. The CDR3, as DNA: TGTGCCAGCAGCCCAGACCCCCCGGGGGGTTTGAAAGATACGCAGTATTTT. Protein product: CASSPDPPGGLKDTQYF.

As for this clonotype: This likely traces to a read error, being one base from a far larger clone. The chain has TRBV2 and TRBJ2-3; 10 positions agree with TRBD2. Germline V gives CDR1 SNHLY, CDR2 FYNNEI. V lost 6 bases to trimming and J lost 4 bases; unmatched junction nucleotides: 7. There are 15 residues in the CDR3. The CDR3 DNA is TGTGCCAGCAGGGGGCTAGCGGGAGTTTCAGATACGCAGTATTTT. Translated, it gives CASRGLAGVSDTQYF. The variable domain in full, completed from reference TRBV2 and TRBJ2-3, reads EPEVTQTPSHQVTQMGQEVILRCVPISNHLYFYWYRQILGQKVEFLVSFYNNEISEKSEIFDDQFSVERPDGSNFTLKIRSTKLEDSAMYFCASRGLAGVSDTQYFGPGTRLTVL.

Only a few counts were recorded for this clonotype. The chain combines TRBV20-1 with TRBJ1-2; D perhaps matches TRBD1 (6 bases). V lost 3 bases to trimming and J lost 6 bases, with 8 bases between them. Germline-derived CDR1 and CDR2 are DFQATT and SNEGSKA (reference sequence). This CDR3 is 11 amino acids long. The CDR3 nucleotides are TGCAGTGCTAGGGGGACAAATGGCTACACCTTC. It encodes CSARGTNGYTF.

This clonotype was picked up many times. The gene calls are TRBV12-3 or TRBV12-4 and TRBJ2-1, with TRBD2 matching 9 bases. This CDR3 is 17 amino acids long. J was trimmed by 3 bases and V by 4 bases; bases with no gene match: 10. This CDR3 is CASSSHTLSGSYNEQFF. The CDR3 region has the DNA TGTGCCAGCAGTTCACACACTCTTAGCGGGAGCTACAATGAGCAGTTCTTC.

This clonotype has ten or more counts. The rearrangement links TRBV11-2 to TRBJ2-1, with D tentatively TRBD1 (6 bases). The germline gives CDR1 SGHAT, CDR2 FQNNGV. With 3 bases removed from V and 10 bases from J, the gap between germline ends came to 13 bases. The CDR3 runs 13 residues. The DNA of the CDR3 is TGTGCCAGCAGCTTTAACAGGGACGGGGAGCAGTTCTTC. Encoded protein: CASSFNRDGEQFF.

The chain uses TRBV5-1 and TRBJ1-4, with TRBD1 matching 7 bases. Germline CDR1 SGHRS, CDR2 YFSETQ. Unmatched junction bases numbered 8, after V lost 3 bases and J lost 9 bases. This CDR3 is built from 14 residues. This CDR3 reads CASSSSSTGKKLFF. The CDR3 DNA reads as TGCGCCAGCAGCTCCTCGTCGACAGGGAAAAAACTGTTTTTT.

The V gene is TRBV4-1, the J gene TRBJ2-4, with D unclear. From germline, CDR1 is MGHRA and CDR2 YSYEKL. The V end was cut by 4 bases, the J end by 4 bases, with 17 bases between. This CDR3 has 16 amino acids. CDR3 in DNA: TGCGCCAGCAGCCCCCACGTGCAGGAGAAAAAAAACATTCAGTACTTC. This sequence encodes CASSPHVQEKKNIQYF.

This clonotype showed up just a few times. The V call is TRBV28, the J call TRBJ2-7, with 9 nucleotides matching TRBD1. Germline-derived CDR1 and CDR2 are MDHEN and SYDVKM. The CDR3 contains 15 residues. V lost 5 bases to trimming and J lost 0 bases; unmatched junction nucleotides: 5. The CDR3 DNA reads TGTGCCAGCAGTGCCACAGGGGGCTTCTCCTACGAGCAGTACTTC. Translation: CASSATGGFSYEQYF. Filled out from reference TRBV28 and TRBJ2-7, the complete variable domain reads DVKVTQSSRYLVKRTGEKVFLECVQDMDHENMFWYRQDPGLGLRLIYFSYDVKMKEKGDIPEGYSVSREKKERFSLILESASTNQTSMYLCASSATGGFSYEQYFGPGTRLTVT.

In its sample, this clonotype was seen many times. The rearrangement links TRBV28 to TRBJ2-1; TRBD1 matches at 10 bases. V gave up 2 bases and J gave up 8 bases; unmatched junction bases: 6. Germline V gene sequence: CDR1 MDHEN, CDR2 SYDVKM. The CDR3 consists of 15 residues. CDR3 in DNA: TGTGCCAGCAGTTTAGCGACAGGGGGCAGGGATGAGCAGTTCTTC. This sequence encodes CASSLATGGRDEQFF.

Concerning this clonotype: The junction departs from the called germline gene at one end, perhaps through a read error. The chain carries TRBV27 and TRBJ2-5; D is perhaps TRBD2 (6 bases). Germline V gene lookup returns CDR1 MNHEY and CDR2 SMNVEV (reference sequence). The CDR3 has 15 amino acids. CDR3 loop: CAGSFSPGRQETQYF. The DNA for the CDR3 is TGTGCCGGCAGTTTCTCCCCGGGGAGGCAAGAGACCCAGTACTTC.

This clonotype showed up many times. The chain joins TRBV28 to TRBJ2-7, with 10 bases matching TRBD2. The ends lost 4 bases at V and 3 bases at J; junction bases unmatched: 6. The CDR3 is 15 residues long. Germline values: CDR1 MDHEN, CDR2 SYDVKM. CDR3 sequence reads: CASSSTGTSDYEQYF. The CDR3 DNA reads TGTGCCAGCAGTTCGACCGGGACTAGCGACTACGAGCAGTACTTC.

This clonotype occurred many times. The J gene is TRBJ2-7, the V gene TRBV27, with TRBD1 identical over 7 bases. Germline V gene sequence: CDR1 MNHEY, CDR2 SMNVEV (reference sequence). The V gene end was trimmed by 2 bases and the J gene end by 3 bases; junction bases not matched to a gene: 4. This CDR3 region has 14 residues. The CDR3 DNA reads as TGTGCCAGCAGTTTAAGCCCAGGGGGCTACGAGCAGTACTTC. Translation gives CASSLSPGGYEQYF.

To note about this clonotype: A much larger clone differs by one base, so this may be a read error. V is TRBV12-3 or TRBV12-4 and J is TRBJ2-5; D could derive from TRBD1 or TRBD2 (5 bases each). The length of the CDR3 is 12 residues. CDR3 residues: CASTWDQETQHF. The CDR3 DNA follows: TGTGCCAGCACCTGGGACCAAGAGACCCAGCACTTC.

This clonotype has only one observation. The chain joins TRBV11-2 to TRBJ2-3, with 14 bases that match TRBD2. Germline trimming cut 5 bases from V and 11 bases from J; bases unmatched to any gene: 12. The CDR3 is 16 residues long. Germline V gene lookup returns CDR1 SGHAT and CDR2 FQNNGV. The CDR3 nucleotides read TGTGCCAGCAGCAGGGGACTAGCGGGAGAACGTGTAAGGCAGTATTTT. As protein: CASSRGLAGERVRQYF.

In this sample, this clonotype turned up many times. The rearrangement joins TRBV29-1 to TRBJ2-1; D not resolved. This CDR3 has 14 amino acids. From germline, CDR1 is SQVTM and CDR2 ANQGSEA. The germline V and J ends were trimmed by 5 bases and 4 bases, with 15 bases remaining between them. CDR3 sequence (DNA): TGCAGCGTTCACAGCCTTTGGGGATACAATGAGCAGTTCTTC. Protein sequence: CSVHSLWGYNEQFF.

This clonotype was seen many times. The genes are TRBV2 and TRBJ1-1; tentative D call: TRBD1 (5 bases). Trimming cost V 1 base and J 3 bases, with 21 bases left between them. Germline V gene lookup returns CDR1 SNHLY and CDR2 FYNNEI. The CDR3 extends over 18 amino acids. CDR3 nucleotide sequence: TGTGCCAGCAGTGAAGGACGGAAGGGGCAGGGTCAAGACACTGAAGCTTTCTTT. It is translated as CASSEGRKGQGQDTEAFF.

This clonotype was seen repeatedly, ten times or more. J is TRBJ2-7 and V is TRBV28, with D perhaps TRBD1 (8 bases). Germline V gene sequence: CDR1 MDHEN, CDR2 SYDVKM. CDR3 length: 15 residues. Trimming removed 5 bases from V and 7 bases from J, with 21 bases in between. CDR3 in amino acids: CASSTPSDRGGEQYF. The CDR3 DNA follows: TGTGCCAGCAGTACCCCGAGCGACAGGGGAGGGGAGCAGTACTTC. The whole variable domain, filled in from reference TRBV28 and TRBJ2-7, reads DVKVTQSSRYLVKRTGEKVFLECVQDMDHENMFWYRQDPGLGLRLIYFSYDVKMKEKGDIPEGYSVSREKKERFSLILESASTNQTSMYLCASSTPSDRGGEQYFGPGTRLTVT.

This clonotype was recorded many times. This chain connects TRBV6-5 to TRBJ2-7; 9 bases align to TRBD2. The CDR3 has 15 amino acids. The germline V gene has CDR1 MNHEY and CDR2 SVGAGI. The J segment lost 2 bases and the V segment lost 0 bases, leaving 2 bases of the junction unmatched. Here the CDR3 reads CASSYSSGGPYEQYF. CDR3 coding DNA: TGTGCCAGCAGTTACTCTAGCGGGGGACCCTACGAGCAGTACTTC.

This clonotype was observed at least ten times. CDR3 protein: CASSSRSLAGTDEQFF. The CDR3 region has the DNA TGTGCCAGCAGTTCCCGTAGTCTAGCGGGAACCGATGAGCAGTTCTTC. The genes are TRBV28 and TRBJ2-1; TRBD2 matches 9 bases. Germline V lookup: CDR1 MDHEN, CDR2 SYDVKM. V lost 4 bases and J lost 8; bases outside the gene matches: 12. This CDR3 spans 16 amino acids.

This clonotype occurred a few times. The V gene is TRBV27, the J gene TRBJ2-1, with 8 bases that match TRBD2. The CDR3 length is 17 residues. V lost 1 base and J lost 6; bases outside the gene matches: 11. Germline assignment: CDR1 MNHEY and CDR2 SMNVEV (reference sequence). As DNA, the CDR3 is TGTGCCAGCAGTTTATTCAGGCCAGCGGGGGTAGGCAATGAGCAGTTCTTC. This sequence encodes CASSLFRPAGVGNEQFF.

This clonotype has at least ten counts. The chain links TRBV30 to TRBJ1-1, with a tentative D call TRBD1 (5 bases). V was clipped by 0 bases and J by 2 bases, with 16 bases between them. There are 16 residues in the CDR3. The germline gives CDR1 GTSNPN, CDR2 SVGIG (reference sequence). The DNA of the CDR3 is TGTGCCTGGAGTGTATGGGGGGGTATGGGAAACACTGAAGCTTTCTTT. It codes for CAWSVWGGMGNTEAFF.

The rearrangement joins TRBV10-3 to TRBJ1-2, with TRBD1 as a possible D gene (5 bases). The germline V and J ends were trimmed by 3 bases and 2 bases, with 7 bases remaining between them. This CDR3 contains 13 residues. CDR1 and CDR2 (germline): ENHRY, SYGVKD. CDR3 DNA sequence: TGTGCCATCAGTGAAAGACAGAACTATGGCTACACCTTC. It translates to CAISERQNYGYTF.

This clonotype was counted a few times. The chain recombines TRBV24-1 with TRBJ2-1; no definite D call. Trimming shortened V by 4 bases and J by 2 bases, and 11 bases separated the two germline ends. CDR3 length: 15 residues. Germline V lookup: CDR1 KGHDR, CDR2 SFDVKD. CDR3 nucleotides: TGTGCCACCAGTGACAAGGACCCCGCCTACAATGAGCAGTTCTTC. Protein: CATSDKDPAYNEQFF.

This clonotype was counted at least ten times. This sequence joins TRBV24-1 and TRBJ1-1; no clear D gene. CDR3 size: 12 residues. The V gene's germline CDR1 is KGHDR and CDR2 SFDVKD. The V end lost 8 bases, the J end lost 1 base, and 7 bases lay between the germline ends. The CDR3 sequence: CATKDGNTEAFF. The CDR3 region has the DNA TGTGCCACCAAGGACGGGAACACTGAAGCTTTCTTT.

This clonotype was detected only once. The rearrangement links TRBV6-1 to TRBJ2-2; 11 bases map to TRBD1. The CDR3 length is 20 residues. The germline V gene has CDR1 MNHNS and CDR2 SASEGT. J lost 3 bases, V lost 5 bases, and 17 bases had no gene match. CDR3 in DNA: TGTGCCAGCAGTCCTACGGACAGGGGGCGAGGTTATAGGGACACCGGGGAGCTGTTTTTT. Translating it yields CASSPTDRGRGYRDTGELFF.